This TCR beta chain was recovered during a study of T cell responses to AZD1222 COVID-19 vaccine. TCRdb keeps only in-frame clones here, not all; method: immunoSEQ multiplex PCR. The table includes 150,000 or so clones, 75% to 90% detected once. Study observations and caveats: Two doses of AZD1222 preceded a rise in Spike-specific TCR breadth and depth. Among the donors, most were white British and more were female, and clonal diversity was possibly underestimated. Scientists sampled the repertoires only once the peak T cell response had passed. Spike was spanned by vaccine-associated CD4 TCRs, with dominance at 160-218 and 743-854.

The CDR3 runs to 16 residues. V was cut by 2 bases and J by 1 base, with 15 bases left in between. Germline values: CDR1 GTSNPN, CDR2 SVGIG (reference sequence). On this clone itself: Its antigen remains unknown.

The chain employs TRBV30 and TRBJ1-3, with TRBD1 as a possible D gene (6 bases). This sequence was found in an adult in good health. The input for sequencing was peripheral blood, taken on day 0 of AZD1222 vaccination. This chain's CDR3 is CAWSIIAGASGNTIYF. DNA for the CDR3: TGTGCCTGGAGTATTATTGCGGGGGCGTCTGGAAACACCATATATTTT.